The present T cell receptor (beta chain) was sequenced within a study of vaccination effects on CD4 cells after COVID-19. ViraFEST expansion of antigen-specific CD4+ T cells with viral peptide pools preceded sequencing. CD4+ T cell isolation took place after 10 days of culture. None of the vaccinated had previously contracted SARS-CoV-2, and their nucleocapsid antibodies tested negative. On days 3 and 7, fresh IL-2 medium replaced half the medium. Using immunoSEQ multiplex PCR, the repertoire was profiled, and TCRdb retains in-frame clones only, with some absent. The sample shows roughly 35,000 clones, roughly 73% of them seen only once. Between the trimmed V and J ends, which lost 4 bases and 6 bases, there was a span of 10 bases. Germline V lookup: CDR1 MNHEY, CDR2 SVGEGT. The CDR3 contains 13 residues. This clone is a singleton in its sample. Its specificity is unknown.

This TCR was sampled from a human donor who received a COVID-19 vaccine. The rearrangement links TRBV6-2 or TRBV6-3 to TRBJ2-1; a weak D match, TRBD1 (6 bases). This specimen consisted of CD4+ T cells from PBMCs cultured with HCoV-OC43 spike peptides, obtained before COVID-19 vaccination. The subset is: HCoV-OC43 spike overlapping peptide pool stimulation. CDR3 coding DNA: TGTGCCAGCAGTTTGACAGGTCTCAATGAGCAGTTCTTC. Its protein is CASSLTGLNEQFF.